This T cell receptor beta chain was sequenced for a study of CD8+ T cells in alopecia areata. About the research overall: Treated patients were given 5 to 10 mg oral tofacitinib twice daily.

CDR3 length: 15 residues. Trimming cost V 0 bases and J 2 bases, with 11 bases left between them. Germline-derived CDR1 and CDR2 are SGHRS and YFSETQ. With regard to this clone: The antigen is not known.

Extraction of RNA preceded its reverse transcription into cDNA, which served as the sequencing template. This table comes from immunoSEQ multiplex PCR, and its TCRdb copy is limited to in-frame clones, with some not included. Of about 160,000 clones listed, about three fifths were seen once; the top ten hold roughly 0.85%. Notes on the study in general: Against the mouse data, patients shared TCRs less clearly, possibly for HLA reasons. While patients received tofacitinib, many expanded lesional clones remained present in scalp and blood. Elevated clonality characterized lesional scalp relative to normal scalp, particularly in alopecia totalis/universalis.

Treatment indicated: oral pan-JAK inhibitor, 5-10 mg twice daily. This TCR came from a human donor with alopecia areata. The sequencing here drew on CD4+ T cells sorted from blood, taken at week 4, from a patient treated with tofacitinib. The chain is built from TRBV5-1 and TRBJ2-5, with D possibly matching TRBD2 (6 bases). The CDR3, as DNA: TGCGCCAGCAGCTTGGTTGCGGGGTGGCAAGAGACCCAGTACTTC. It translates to CASSLVAGWQETQYF.